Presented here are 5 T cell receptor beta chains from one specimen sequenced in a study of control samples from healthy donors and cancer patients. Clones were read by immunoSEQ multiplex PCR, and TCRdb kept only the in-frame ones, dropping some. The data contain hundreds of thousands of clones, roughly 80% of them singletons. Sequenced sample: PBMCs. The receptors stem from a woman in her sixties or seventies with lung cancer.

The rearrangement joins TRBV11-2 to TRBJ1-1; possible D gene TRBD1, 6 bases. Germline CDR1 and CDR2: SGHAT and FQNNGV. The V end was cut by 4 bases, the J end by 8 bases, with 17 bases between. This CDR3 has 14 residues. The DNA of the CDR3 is TGTGCCAGCAGCTCCGGATCTTACAGGGCCGAAGCTTTCTTT. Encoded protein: CASSSGSYRAEAFF.

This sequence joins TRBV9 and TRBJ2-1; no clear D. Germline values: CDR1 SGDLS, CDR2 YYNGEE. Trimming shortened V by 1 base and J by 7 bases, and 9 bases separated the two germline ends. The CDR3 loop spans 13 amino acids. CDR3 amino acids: CASSVNNPNEQFF. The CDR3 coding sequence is TGTGCCAGCAGCGTAAATAACCCTAATGAGCAGTTCTTC.

CDR3 sequence reads: CASSRTEPGKQYF. The CDR3 nucleotides are TGTGCCAGCTCCCGAACAGAGCCGGGGAAGCAGTACTTC. The chain has TRBV27 and TRBJ2-7; possible D gene TRBD2, 5 bases. CDR3 length: 13 residues. Germline V gene sequence: CDR1 MNHEY, CDR2 SMNVEV (reference sequence). The V and J ends lost 8 bases and 8 bases respectively, with 19 bases between them.

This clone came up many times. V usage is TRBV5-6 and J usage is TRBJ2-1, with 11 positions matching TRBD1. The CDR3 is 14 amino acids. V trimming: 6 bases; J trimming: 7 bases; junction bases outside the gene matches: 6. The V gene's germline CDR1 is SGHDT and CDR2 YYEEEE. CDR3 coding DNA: TGTGCCAGCACCCGGACAGGGGGCTGGAATGAGCAGTTCTTC. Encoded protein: CASTRTGGWNEQFF.

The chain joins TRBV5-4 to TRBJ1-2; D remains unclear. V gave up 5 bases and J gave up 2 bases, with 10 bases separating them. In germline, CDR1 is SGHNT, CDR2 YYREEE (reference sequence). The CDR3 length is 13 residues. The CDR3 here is CASSSVGNYGYTF. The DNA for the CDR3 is TGTGCCAGCAGTTCTGTCGGCAACTATGGCTACACCTTC.